The 27 T cell receptor beta chains below come from one sample, sequenced in a study of blood T cells in healthy people across ages. A second PCR of about 7 to 12 cycles used a sample-barcoded 5' primer and a J-beta primer mix. MiXCR, run by TCRdb on the 5' RACE reads, gives a single entry per CDR3 protein. The sample lists about 930,000 distinct CDR3 sequences, 25% to 30% seen once, with roughly 10% in the top ten. This sample was shared with a second study, whose subject was T cells of mothers and their children.

The sample consisted of blood. These receptors originate from a woman in her thirties or forties in good health.

The genes are TRBV9 and TRBJ2-7, with D perhaps TRBD1 or TRBD2 (5 bases each). The CDR3 runs to 15 residues. Germline V gene lookup returns CDR1 SGDLS and CDR2 YYNGEE. Trimming took 4 bases from V and 5 from J, leaving 19 bases between them. The CDR3 bases are TGTGCCAGCAGCACTGCCCCCGAGGGGTCTGACGAGCAGTACTTC. Its translation: CASSTAPEGSDEQYF.

This clonotype was detected only a few times. Compared with germline, one end of the junction differs, possibly owing to a read error. The chain uses TRBV4-1 and TRBJ1-4, with D perhaps matching TRBD1 (5 bases). The V gene's germline CDR1 is MGHRA and CDR2 YSYEKL. This CDR3 spans 15 amino acids. This CDR3 reads CASSLGTVTNEKRFF. The DNA of the CDR3 is TGCGCCAGCAGCCTCGGGACCGTAACTAATGAAAAACGGTTTTTT.

This clonotype was observed at least ten times. This CDR3 is CASNTGQGASPLHF. The CDR3 coding sequence is TGTGCCAGCAATACGGGACAGGGGGCCTCACCCCTCCACTTT. The rearrangement uses TRBV6-6 and TRBJ1-6, with TRBD1 identical over 12 bases. Germline loops: CDR1 MNHNY, CDR2 SVGAGI (reference sequence). CDR3 length: 14 residues. V lost 7 bases and J lost 10; bases outside the gene matches: 5.

This clonotype was seen ten or more times. The V gene is TRBV7-3, the J gene TRBJ2-3; perhaps TRBD1 as D (6 bases). CDR1 is SGHTA, CDR2 FQGTGA, per germline. There are 15 residues in the CDR3. Trimming shortened V by 6 bases and J by 2 bases, and 15 bases separated the two germline ends. Here the CDR3 DNA reads TGTGCCAGCAGGTCTAGGTCAGGGGTCACAGATACGCAGTATTTT. Translating gives CASRSRSGVTDTQYF. Looking up the rest from reference TRBV7-3 and TRBJ2-3 gives the full variable domain: GAGVSQTPSNKVTEKGKYVELRCDPISGHTALYWYRQSLGQGPEFLIYFQGTGAADDSGLPNDRFFAVRPEGSVSTLKIQRTERGDSAVYLCASRSRSGVTDTQYFGPGTRLTVL.

On this clonotype: It may be a read error: a sequence one base away is much more abundant. The chain employs TRBV11-1 and TRBJ2-1; the match to TRBD2 covers 9 bases. The CDR3 is made up of 13 amino acids. Germline V CDR1 and CDR2: SGHAT, FQDESV (reference sequence). Trimming at V came to 5 bases and at J to 9 bases, leaving 5 bases not matched to a gene. This CDR3 is CASSTRGGIEQFF. The CDR3 region has the DNA TGTGCCAGCAGCACGCGGGGGGGAATTGAGCAGTTCTTC. The full variable domain, in which reference TRBV11-1 and TRBJ2-1 provide the parts outside the CDR3, is EAEVAQSPRYKITEKSQAVAFWCDPISGHATLYWYRQILGQGPELLVQFQDESVVDDSQLPKDRFSAERLKGVDSTLKIQPAELGDSAMYLCASSTRGGIEQFFGPGTRLTVL.

The chain is built from TRBV18 and TRBJ1-1; the D gene is possibly TRBD1 (6 bases). Looked up from germline, CDR1 is KGHSH and CDR2 is LQKENI. This CDR3 region has 14 residues. V lost 6 bases and J lost 2, with 13 bases in between. The CDR3 here is CASSLNRANTEAFF. The CDR3 nucleotides are TGTGCCAGCTCTCTAAACAGGGCTAACACTGAAGCTTTCTTT.

Many counts were recorded for this clonotype. The chain joins TRBV20-1 to TRBJ2-1, with unresolved D. Trimming stripped 1 base from V and 3 bases from J, with 7 bases between. This CDR3 comprises 13 residues. Looked up from germline, CDR1 is DFQATT and CDR2 is SNEGSKA (reference sequence). CDR3: CSARGHNYNEQFF. CDR3 sequence (DNA): TGCAGTGCTAGAGGACACAACTACAATGAGCAGTTCTTC.

The table lists this clonotype with many counts. The chain links TRBV27 to TRBJ1-2; 9 bases match TRBD1. CDR3 length: 15 residues. The V segment lost 4 bases and the J segment 5 bases; nucleotides outside the gene matches: 8. CDR1 is MNHEY and CDR2 is SMNVEV in the germline V gene (reference sequence). CDR3 DNA sequence: TGTGCCAGCAGTTACAGGGGGCATCGGGGTTATGGCTACACCTTC. The encoded protein is CASSYRGHRGYGYTF.

This sequence joins TRBV28 and TRBJ2-7; D might be TRBD2 (7 bases). The CDR3 runs 14 residues. V gave up 5 bases and J gave up 6 bases, with 17 bases separating them. Germline-derived CDR1 and CDR2 are MDHEN and SYDVKM. The CDR3 DNA sequence: TGTGCCAGCAGTCGAAGCGGGGACACACGCGAGCAGTACTTC. It specifies CASSRSGDTREQYF.

The genes are TRBV27 and TRBJ2-7, with D uncertain. Trimming shortened V by 4 bases and J by 3 bases, and 10 bases separated the two germline ends. The germline V gene has CDR1 MNHEY and CDR2 SMNVEV (reference sequence). The CDR3 totals 13 residues. CDR3 in amino acids: CASSSRQDYEQYF. The CDR3 region has the DNA TGTGCCAGCAGTTCCCGTCAGGACTACGAGCAGTACTTC.

This clonotype occurred many times. The chain recombines TRBV12-3 or TRBV12-4 with TRBJ1-2; 10 bases fit TRBD1. The CDR3 consists of 15 residues. The V and J ends lost 4 bases and 3 bases, in that order; junction bases with no gene match: 5. CDR3 in DNA: TGTGCCAGCAGTTGGAGGACAGGGGGTGACTATGGCTACACCTTC. This gives the protein CASSWRTGGDYGYTF.

The chain recombines TRBV7-9 with TRBJ1-4, with a possible D match to TRBD1 (5 bases). Per the germline V gene, CDR1 is SEHNR and CDR2 is FQNEAQ (reference sequence). Trimming pared 0 bases from V and 8 bases from J, leaving 16 bases between. The CDR3 sequence is 16 residues long. This chain's CDR3 is CASSLASRGIGEKLFF. As DNA, the CDR3 is TGTGCCAGCAGCTTAGCTTCGCGGGGGATTGGGGAAAAACTGTTTTTT.

The chain uses TRBV29-1 and TRBJ2-3, with unresolved D. V lost 7 bases, J lost 0 bases, and 8 bases lay in between. Germline loops: CDR1 SQVTM, CDR2 ANQGSEA. The CDR3 is 12 amino acids. CDR3: CSARSSTDTQYF. The CDR3 DNA reads TGCAGCGCCCGGAGCAGCACAGATACGCAGTATTTT.

This clonotype was observed at least ten times. The chain links TRBV4-2 to TRBJ2-1, with D perhaps matching TRBD1 or TRBD2 (6 bases each). Looked up from germline, CDR1 is LGHNA and CDR2 is YNFKEQ. The CDR3 sequence is 16 residues long. V lost 0 bases and J 5 bases, leaving 14 bases between the germline ends. The CDR3 DNA follows: TGTGCCAGCAGCCAAGATGGCGTAGGGGGGCACAATGAGCAGTTCTTC. It encodes CASSQDGVGGHNEQFF.

The genes are TRBV5-1 and TRBJ1-2; D is unresolved. Germline CDR1 reads SGHRS; CDR2 reads YFSETQ. This CDR3 contains 17 residues. With 5 bases removed from V and 4 bases from J, the gap between germline ends came to 24 bases. CDR3 sequence (DNA): TGCGCCAGCAGTTTAGGAGGGAGGTCAGCCTCTTCCTATGGCTACACCTTC. Residues: CASSLGGRSASSYGYTF.

This clonotype occurred a few times. One end of the junction varies from germline; a read error may be responsible. The V and J genes are TRBV4-3 and TRBJ1-3, with D perhaps matching TRBD1 (6 bases). Germline V gene lookup returns CDR1 LGHNA and CDR2 YSLEER. The CDR3 is made up of 16 amino acids. The CDR3 loop reads CACSQETGRSGNTIYF. The CDR3 DNA sequence: TGCGCCTGCAGCCAGGAGACAGGTCGCTCTGGAAACACCATATATTTT.

V and J are TRBV18 and TRBJ1-2; D remains ambiguous. The CDR3 totals 16 residues. CDR1 and CDR2 from the germline V gene are KGHSH and LQKENI. The V end lost 0 bases, the J end lost 2 bases, and 13 bases lay between the germline ends. The CDR3 nucleotides read TGTGCCAGCTCACCACCGGGCAGTTTACTCAACTATGGCTACACCTTC. It specifies CASSPPGSLLNYGYTF. Supplemented by reference TRBV18 and TRBJ1-2, the full variable domain reads NAGVMQNPRHLVRRRGQEARLRCSPMKGHSHVYWYRQLPEEGLKFMVYLQKENIIDESGMPKERFSAEFPKEGPSILRIQQVVRGDSAAYFCASSPPGSLLNYGYTFGSGTRLTVV.

This clonotype was counted ten times or more. The V call is TRBV4-1, the J call TRBJ2-5; TRBD2 matches at 9 bases. The CDR3 has 16 residues. With V trimmed by 0 bases and J by 5 bases, 7 bases remained unmatched. Germline V gene sequence: CDR1 MGHRA, CDR2 YSYEKL. The CDR3 DNA reads as TGCGCCAGCAGCCAAGAGAGGCGGGGGGGCCGTGAGACCCAGTACTTC. Its translation: CASSQERRGGRETQYF.

The chain links TRBV9 to TRBJ2-3; 8 bases match TRBD2. The V gene end was trimmed by 5 bases and the J gene end by 6 bases; junction bases not matched to a gene: 8. This CDR3 contains 14 residues. From germline, CDR1 is SGDLS and CDR2 YYNGEE. Written as DNA, the CDR3 is TGTGCCAGCAGTGGCGGGGGGACCAGTGATACGCAGTATTTT. This encodes CASSGGGTSDTQYF. The variable domain in full, with the rest retrieved from reference TRBV9 and TRBJ2-3, is DSGVTQTPKHLITATGQRVTLRCSPRSGDLSVYWYQQSLDQGLQFLIQYYNGEERAKGNILERFSAQQFPDLHSELNLSSLELGDSALYFCASSGGGTSDTQYFGPGTRLTVL.

The chain has TRBV5-6 and TRBJ2-7, with 9 positions matching TRBD1. Germline V gene lookup returns CDR1 SGHDT and CDR2 YYEEEE. The length of the CDR3 is 19 residues. J gave up 2 bases and V 4 bases, and 19 bases lay outside the gene matches. CDR3 sequence: CASSRDLGTGYGFAYEQYF. CDR3 coding DNA: TGTGCCAGCAGCCGGGACCTCGGGACAGGGTACGGTTTTGCCTACGAGCAGTACTTC.

The chain uses TRBV2 and TRBJ1-3; D not resolved. Trimming stripped 1 base from V and 7 bases from J, with 5 bases between. Germline CDR1 SNHLY, CDR2 FYNNEI. This CDR3 region has 12 residues. This CDR3 reads CASSEGENTIYF. The DNA of the CDR3 is TGTGCCAGCAGTGAAGGGGAGAACACCATATATTTT.

In this sample, this clonotype turned up a few times. The rearrangement uses TRBV7-2 and TRBJ1-6, with 10 bases that match TRBD1. CDR1 is SGHTA, CDR2 FQGNSA, per germline. J was trimmed by 14 bases and V by 1 base; bases with no gene match: 5. The CDR3 sequence is 14 residues long. The CDR3 DNA reads TGTGCCAGCAGCTTAGGGGGACAGGGGATGGCCCTCCACTTT. This encodes CASSLGGQGMALHF.

Notes on this clonotype: This CDR3 is missing its conserved last phenylalanine or tryptophan, likely due to a read error. The chain is built from TRBV13 and TRBJ1-6, with D maybe TRBD1 (5 bases). The CDR3 length is 16 residues. The germline V and J ends were trimmed by 5 bases and 7 bases, with 18 bases remaining between them. Germline V gene data show CDR1 as PRHDT and CDR2 as FYEKMQ (reference sequence). The CDR3 here is CASSPEGSGGNSPLHC. As DNA, the CDR3 is TGTGCCAGCAGCCCGGAGGGGAGCGGCGGAAATTCACCCCTCCACTGT.

The V call is TRBV9, the J call TRBJ2-6, with D tentatively TRBD2 (6 bases). Trimming took 2 bases from V and 1 from J, leaving 10 bases between them. The CDR3 extends over 16 amino acids. CDR1 is SGDLS, CDR2 YYNGEE, per germline. DNA for the CDR3: TGTGCCAGCAGCGTCCAGGGAGGATCTGGGGCCAACGTCCTGACTTTC. Translated, it gives CASSVQGGSGANVLTF.

The table lists this clonotype with many counts. The chain uses TRBV29-1 and TRBJ2-5, with D unresolved. The CDR3 extends over 13 amino acids. From germline, CDR1 is SQVTM and CDR2 ANQGSEA. The V end was cut by 4 bases, the J end by 0 bases, with 9 bases between. CDR3 sequence reads: CSVVWWNQETQYF. The DNA for the CDR3 is TGCAGCGTTGTTTGGTGGAACCAAGAGACCCAGTACTTC.

A note on this clonotype: A read error may account for a junction end that differs from germline. The chain uses TRBV5-6 and TRBJ1-2; D gene unclear. This CDR3 has 14 residues. Germline V gene data show CDR1 as SGHDT and CDR2 as YYEEEE. In DNA, the CDR3 is TGTGCCAGCAGCTTCTTTATCCCAGATGATGGCCACACCTTC. Translation gives CASSFFIPDDGHTF.

V usage is TRBV10-3 and J usage is TRBJ2-5; 16 nucleotides line up with TRBD2. The end of the DNA is better explained by TRBJ2-7, so the J call may be wrong. The CDR3 totals 15 residues. Germline V CDR1 and CDR2: ENHRY, SYGVKD. The CDR3 nucleotides read TGTGCCATCATGGGGACTAGCGGGAGGGCCTCCGAGCAGTACTTC. Amino acid sequence: CAIMGTSGRASEQYF.